Each of the 20 T cell receptor beta chains below was sequenced from the same sample in a study of molecular identifiers for immune sequencing clone quantification. One entry per CDR3 protein, called by TCRdb with MiXCR from the PCR reads. In the table there are about 630,000 distinct CDR3 sequences, roughly 25% of which are singletons. Source material: naive CD8+ T cells from blood, with Jurkat cell RNA spiked in. Specified subset: FACS-sorted CD8+CD4-CCR7+CD45RA+ naive T cells. Source of these receptors: a human donor in good health. Some libraries in this study had Jurkat cell RNA spiked in.

The rearrangement joins TRBV12-3 or TRBV12-4 to TRBJ2-2; TRBD1 matches 7 bases. The junction had 7 bases not matched to a gene; V was cut back by 5 bases and J by 4 bases. The CDR3 runs to 15 residues. The CDR3 bases are TGTGCCAGCAGTGTGGCAGGGGGTAGCACCGGGGAGCTGTTTTTT. Its translation is CASSVAGGSTGELFF.

Remarks on this clonotype: Since a much larger clone is just one base distant, this may be a read error. The chain combines TRBV19 with TRBJ2-6; D may match TRBD1 or TRBD2 (5 bases each). There are 15 residues in the CDR3. Looked up from germline, CDR1 is LNHDA and CDR2 is SQIVND (reference sequence). CDR3 sequence: CPSSPGSRGANVLTF. In nucleotides, the CDR3 is TGTCCCAGTAGTCCAGGGAGTCGCGGGGCCAACGTCCTGACTTTC.

This clonotype came up many times. The CDR3 nucleotides read TGTGCCACCAGTGATTTGCTGACCCCCGATGAGCAGTTCTTC. Translated, it gives CATSDLLTPDEQFF. This chain uses TRBV24-1 with TRBJ2-1; D is ambiguous. V lost 0 bases, J lost 8 bases, and 10 bases lay in between. CDR3 length: 14 amino acids. From germline, CDR1 is KGHDR and CDR2 SFDVKD.

This chain joins TRBV30 and TRBJ1-1; 8 nucleotides agree with TRBD1. Germline V CDR1 and CDR2: GTSNPN, SVGIG (reference sequence). The CDR3 length is 13 residues. The trim removed 0 bases at V and 10 bases at J, leaving 7 bases unmatched. The CDR3, as DNA: TGTGCCTGGAGTGTACAAGGACAGGGTTCAGCTTTCTTT. Residues: CAWSVQGQGSAFF.

This clonotype occurred once. Sequence at one end of the junction differs from germline and may be a read error. The rearrangement joins TRBV4-3 to TRBJ1-5; D might be TRBD1 (5 bases). The CDR3 contains 15 residues. The germline CDR1 and CDR2 sequences are LGHNA and YSLEER. CDR3: CASSQATAGNQPPHF. The DNA of the CDR3 is TGCGCCAGCAGCCAAGCGACAGCGGGCAATCAGCCCCCGCATTTT.

This clonotype showed up just a few times. V and J are TRBV11-2 and TRBJ2-7, with D possibly matching TRBD2 (6 bases). Trimming stripped 3 bases from V and 2 bases from J, with 14 bases between. CDR3 length: 15 amino acids. Germline CDR1 SGHAT, CDR2 FQNNGV. This chain's CDR3 is CASSFLLASAYEQYF. The CDR3 region has the DNA TGTGCCAGCAGCTTTTTACTAGCATCGGCCTACGAGCAGTACTTC.

This clonotype was detected ten times or more. The V call is TRBV7-9, the J call TRBJ1-1, with D uncertain. Deletions cut 7 bases from V and 4 bases from J, with 16 bases between. This CDR3 is built from 14 residues. CDR1 and CDR2 (germline): SEHNR, FQNEAQ (reference sequence). CDR3 bases: TGTGCCAGCAACTCGCAAGACCTGGGCACTGAAGCTTTCTTT. Protein sequence: CASNSQDLGTEAFF.

As to this clonotype: The germline gene is not matched at one end of the junction; a read error may be the cause. The chain couples TRBV11-2 to TRBJ2-1, with D perhaps TRBD1 (6 bases). The CDR3 sequence is 13 residues long. CDR1 SGHAT and CDR2 FQNNGV come from the germline V gene. CDR3 sequence: CASSLRTDNEQLF. In DNA, the CDR3 is TGTGCCAGCAGCTTAAGGACAGACAATGAGCAGCTCTTC.

There are many counts of this clonotype. The chain employs TRBV14 and TRBJ1-4, with D maybe TRBD1 (6 bases). The CDR3 runs to 15 residues. Germline assignment: CDR1 SGHDN and CDR2 FVKESK. Between the trimmed V and J ends, which lost 5 bases and 3 bases, there was a span of 13 bases. The CDR3, as DNA: TGTGCCAGCAGCTTACAGGGACCGCCTAATGAAAAACTGTTTTTT. This codes for CASSLQGPPNEKLFF. Variable domain in full (rest from reference TRBV14 and TRBJ1-4): EAGVTQFPSHSVIEKGQTVTLRCDPISGHDNLYWYRRVMGKEIKFLLHFVKESKQDESGMPNNRFLAERTGGTYSTLKVQPAELEDSGVYFCASSLQGPPNEKLFFGSGTQLSVL.

This clonotype was observed at least ten times. The chain is built from TRBV29-1 and TRBJ1-1, with D unclear. Trimming left V 7 bases short and J 0 bases short, with 9 bases between. CDR3 length equals 12 residues. Per the germline V gene, CDR1 is SQVTM and CDR2 is ANQGSEA. The DNA for the CDR3 is TGCAGCGCTGTTCTTTTGAACACTGAAGCTTTCTTT. This sequence encodes CSAVLLNTEAFF.

The chain links TRBV29-1 to TRBJ2-2; the match to TRBD1 covers 9 bases. V was clipped by 3 bases and J by 5 bases; unmatched bases: 1. The CDR3 totals 13 residues. Germline lookup yields CDR1 SQVTM and CDR2 ANQGSEA. CDR3: CSVDGQGTGELFF. CDR3 in DNA: TGCAGCGTTGATGGACAGGGGACCGGGGAGCTGTTTTTT.

This clonotype was counted a few times. The chain joins TRBV4-3 to TRBJ1-1; a weak D match, TRBD1 (6 bases). V lost 0 bases and J lost 1, with 12 bases in between. The CDR3 length is 16 residues. CDR1 and CDR2 from the germline V gene are LGHNA and YSLEER. The DNA of the CDR3 is TGCGCCAGCAGCCAAGATATTTCAGGGGCGAACACTGAAGCTTTCTTT. It encodes CASSQDISGANTEAFF.

Comment on this clonotype: Possible read error: a much larger clone is one base away. The rearrangement joins TRBV6-5 to TRBJ2-3, with 9 bases fitting TRBD1. Germline V gives CDR1 MNHEY, CDR2 SVGAGI. V gave up 7 bases and J gave up 4 bases; unmatched junction bases: 9. CDR3 length equals 15 residues. The DNA of the CDR3 is TGTGCCAGCACCCGGGACAGGGAAAGCGCAGATACGCAGTATTTT. Its translation is CASTRDRESADTQYF.

The chain uses TRBV5-5 and TRBJ1-6; D is uncertain. CDR3 size: 18 residues. The germline V gene encodes CDR1 SGHKS and CDR2 YYEKEE (reference sequence). Trimming took off 0 bases at V and 0 bases at J, with 13 bases between the two ends. CDR3 nucleotide sequence: TGTGCCAGCAGCTTGGAAGCGGAGGCAGGCTCCTATAATTCACCCCTCCACTTT. This codes for CASSLEAEAGSYNSPLHF. Full variable domain (remainder filled in from reference TRBV5-5 and TRBJ1-6): DAGVTQSPTHLIKTRGQQVTLRCSPISGHKSVSWYQQVLGQGPQFIFQYYEKEERGRGNFPDRFSARQFPNYSSELNVNALLLGDSALYLCASSLEAEAGSYNSPLHFGNGTRLTVT.

This clonotype was observed many times. This chain uses TRBV10-2 with TRBJ1-5; no clear D. Per germline, CDR1 WSHSY and CDR2 SAAADI. This CDR3 region has 13 residues. V was trimmed by 3 bases and J by 4 bases, leaving 7 bases between them. DNA for the CDR3: TGCGCCAGCAGTGACAGCCCAAATCAGCCCCAGCATTTT. This translates into CASSDSPNQPQHF.

This chain connects TRBV6-2 or TRBV6-3 to TRBJ2-5, with a possible D match to TRBD1 (5 bases). Germline CDR1 MNHEY, CDR2 SVGEGT. V lost 2 bases and J lost 2, with 9 bases in between. The CDR3 length is 14 residues. CDR3 residues: CASSYRGRQETQYF. The DNA of the CDR3 is TGTGCCAGCAGTTACAGGGGCAGACAAGAGACCCAGTACTTC.

This clonotype was counted many times. This sequence joins TRBV29-1 and TRBJ2-7; D call uncertain. The V end lost 3 bases, the J end lost 4 bases, and 22 bases lay between the germline ends. CDR3 length: 16 residues. CDR1 is SQVTM, CDR2 ANQGSEA, per germline. The CDR3 loop reads CSVDVPGRDGLYEQYF. The CDR3 nucleotides read TGCAGCGTTGACGTCCCCGGGCGAGATGGCCTGTACGAGCAGTACTTC.

Comments on this clonotype: Given a much more abundant clone one base away, this may be a read error. The V call is TRBV20-1, the J call TRBJ2-5; 9 bases are shared with TRBD2. CDR1 DFQATT and CDR2 SNEGSKA come from the germline V gene (reference sequence). The length of the CDR3 is 14 residues. For the CDR3, the DNA is TGCAGTGCAAGGAGCGGGAGGACGCAAGAGCCCCAGTACTTC. It is translated as CSARSGRTQEPQYF.

The chain links TRBV7-3 to TRBJ2-1; 10 bases fit TRBD2. This CDR3 has 15 amino acids. The germline CDR1 and CDR2 sequences are SGHTA and FQGTGA. The trim removed 5 bases at V and 8 bases at J, leaving 9 bases unmatched. For the CDR3, the DNA is TGTGCCAGCAGCCCCAGCCTAGCGGGAGACCATGAGCAGTTCTTC. It translates to CASSPSLAGDHEQFF.

This clonotype was detected many times. This chain joins TRBV28 and TRBJ2-7; 10 bases fit TRBD2. This CDR3 is built from 22 residues. CDR1 and CDR2 (germline): MDHEN, SYDVKM. Germline trimming cut 3 bases from V and 0 bases from J; bases unmatched to any gene: 23. CDR3 coding DNA: TGTGCCAGCAGTTTCCCCCCGCCGGGTCGTGGTAGCGGGAGGCCGAGCTCCTACGAGCAGTACTTC. This sequence encodes CASSFPPPGRGSGRPSSYEQYF.